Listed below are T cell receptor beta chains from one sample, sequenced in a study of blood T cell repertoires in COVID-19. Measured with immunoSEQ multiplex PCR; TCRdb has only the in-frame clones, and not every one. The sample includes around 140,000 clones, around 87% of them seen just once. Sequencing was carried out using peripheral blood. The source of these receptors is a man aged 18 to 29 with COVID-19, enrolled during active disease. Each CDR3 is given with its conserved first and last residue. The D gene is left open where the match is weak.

CDR3 DNA: TGTGCCAGCAGTTTGCGAGGGGGAGGCACAGATACGCAGTATTTT; CDR3 protein: CASSLRGGGTDTQYF; J gene: TRBJ2-3; V gene: TRBV28; D gene: .
CDR3 DNA: TGTGCCAGCAGCTTGGGGGACAGGGACCACGAGCAGTACTTC; CDR3 protein: CASSLGDRDHEQYF; J gene: TRBJ2-7; V gene: TRBV13; D gene: TRBD1
CDR3 DNA: TGTGCCAGCAGCTTTGAACTGAACACCGGGGAGCTGTTTTTT; CDR3 protein: CASSFELNTGELFF; J gene: TRBJ2-2; V gene: TRBV7-8; D gene: .
CDR3 DNA: TGTGCCAGTAGTATATCGCTAGCGGGAAAGTACGAGCAGTACTTC; CDR3 protein: CASSISLAGKYEQYF; J gene: TRBJ2-7; V gene: TRBV19; D gene: TRBD2
CDR3 DNA: TGTGCCAGCAGCGTTGGAGGAGAGGACGAGCAGTACTTC; CDR3 protein: CASSVGGEDEQYF; J gene: TRBJ2-7; V gene: TRBV9; D gene: .
CDR3 DNA: TGTGCCAGCGTTATCGCGGCCAGGGGCGCGCCCTACGAGCAGTACTTC; CDR3 protein: CASVIAARGAPYEQYF; J gene: TRBJ2-7; V gene: TRBV3-1/TRBV3-2; D gene: .
CDR3 DNA: TGTGCCAGCAGCCCGGGACTAGAAAGAGCAGATACGCAGTATTTT; CDR3 protein: CASSPGLERADTQYF; J gene: TRBJ2-3; V gene: TRBV5-6; D gene: TRBD2
CDR3 DNA: TGCAGCCCCGCGGGACTAGCGGGAACAGCCTACAATGAGCAGTTCTTC; CDR3 protein: CSPAGLAGTAYNEQFF; J gene: TRBJ2-1; V gene: TRBV29-1; D gene: TRBD2
CDR3 DNA: TGTGCCAGCAGTCTAGGAAGGAGGAGAGATGAAAAACTGTTTTTT; CDR3 protein: CASSLGRRRDEKLFF; J gene: TRBJ1-4; V gene: TRBV7-9; D gene: .
CDR3 DNA: TGTGCCAGCAGCTTAGGCCGAAACGGCGAGCAGTACTTC; CDR3 protein: CASSLGRNGEQYF; J gene: TRBJ2-7; V gene: TRBV13; D gene: .
CDR3 DNA: TGTGCCAGCAGCTTAGAATGGAGCGGGAGAAACATTCAGTACTTC; CDR3 protein: CASSLEWSGRNIQYF; J gene: TRBJ2-4; V gene: TRBV7-8; D gene: TRBD2
CDR3 DNA: TGTGCCGTTCGTCGACCGGGACAGGACTACAATGAGCAGTTCTTC; CDR3 protein: CAVRRPGQDYNEQFF; J gene: TRBJ2-1; V gene: TRBV24-1; D gene: TRBD1
CDR3 DNA: TGTGCCAGCAGCAGAACAGGTTTGAACACTGAAGCTTTCTTT; CDR3 protein: CASSRTGLNTEAFF; J gene: TRBJ1-1; V gene: TRBV27; D gene: .
CDR3 DNA: TGTGCCAGCAGTTACGGAGCGGCCTCTAACTATGGCTACACCTTC; CDR3 protein: CASSYGAASNYGYTF; J gene: TRBJ1-2; V gene: TRBV6-2/TRBV6-3; D gene: .
CDR3 DNA: TGTGCCAGCAGTACCGGGACAGGGATGGGCGAGTACTTC; CDR3 protein: CASSTGTGMGEYF; J gene: TRBJ2-7; V gene: TRBV6-5; D gene: TRBD1
CDR3 DNA: TGTGCCACCGGGACTAGCGGGACCTACGAGCAGTACTTC; CDR3 protein: CATGTSGTYEQYF; J gene: TRBJ2-7; V gene: TRBV27; D gene: TRBD2
CDR3 DNA: TGTGCCAGCAGCTTCCAGGGCGACACTGAAGCTTTCTTT; CDR3 protein: CASSFQGDTEAFF; J gene: TRBJ1-1; V gene: TRBV7-2; D gene: .
CDR3 DNA: TGTGCTAGCAGCCAACCCAGACAGGGTGGGCAAGAGACCCAGTACTTC; CDR3 protein: CASSQPRQGGQETQYF; J gene: TRBJ2-5; V gene: TRBV7-7; D gene: TRBD1
CDR3 DNA: TGTGCCAGCAGCGTAGTCCCTAGCGAGGTTTCCAATGAGCAGTTCTTC; CDR3 protein: CASSVVPSEVSNEQFF; J gene: TRBJ2-1; V gene: TRBV9; D gene: .
CDR3 DNA: TGCAGTGCTAGTACATCTGCAGATACGCAGTATTTT; CDR3 protein: CSASTSADTQYF; J gene: TRBJ2-3; V gene: TRBV20-1; D gene: .